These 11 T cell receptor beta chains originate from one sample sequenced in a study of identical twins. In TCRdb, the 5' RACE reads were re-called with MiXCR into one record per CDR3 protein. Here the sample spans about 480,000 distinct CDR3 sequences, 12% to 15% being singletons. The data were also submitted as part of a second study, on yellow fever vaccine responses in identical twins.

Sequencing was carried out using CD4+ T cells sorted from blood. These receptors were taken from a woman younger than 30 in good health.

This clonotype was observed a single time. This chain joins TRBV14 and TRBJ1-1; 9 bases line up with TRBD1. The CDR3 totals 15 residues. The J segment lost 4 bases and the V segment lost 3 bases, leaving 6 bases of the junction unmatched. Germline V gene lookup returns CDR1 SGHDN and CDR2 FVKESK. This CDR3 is CASSQLGQGSTEAFF. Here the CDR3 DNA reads TGTGCCAGCAGCCAGCTGGGACAGGGCAGCACTGAAGCTTTCTTT.

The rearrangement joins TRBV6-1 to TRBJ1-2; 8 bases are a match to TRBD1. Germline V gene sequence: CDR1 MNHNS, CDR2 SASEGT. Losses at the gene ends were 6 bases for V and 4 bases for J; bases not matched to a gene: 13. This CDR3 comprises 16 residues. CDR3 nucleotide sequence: TGTGCCAGCAGAAACCCAGTCCCCGACAGGGGCTATGGCTACACCTTC. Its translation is CASRNPVPDRGYGYTF.

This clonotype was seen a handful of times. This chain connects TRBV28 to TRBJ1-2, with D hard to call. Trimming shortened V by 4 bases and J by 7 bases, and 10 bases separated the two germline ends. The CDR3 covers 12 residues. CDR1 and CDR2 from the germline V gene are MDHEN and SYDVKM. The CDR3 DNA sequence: TGTGCCAGCAGTTCGTCGGCCCCTGGCTACACCTTC. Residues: CASSSSAPGYTF.

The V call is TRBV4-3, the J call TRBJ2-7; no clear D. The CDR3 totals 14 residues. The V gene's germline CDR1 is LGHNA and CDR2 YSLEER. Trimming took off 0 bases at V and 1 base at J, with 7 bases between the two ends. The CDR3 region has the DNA TGCGCCAGCAGCCAAGATCTCGGGTCCTACGAGCAGTACTTC. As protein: CASSQDLGSYEQYF.

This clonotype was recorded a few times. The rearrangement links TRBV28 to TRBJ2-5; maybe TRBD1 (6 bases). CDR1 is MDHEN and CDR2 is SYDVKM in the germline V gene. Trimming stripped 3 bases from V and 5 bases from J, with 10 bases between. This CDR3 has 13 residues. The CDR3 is CASSLTGMETQYF. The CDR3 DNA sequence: TGTGCCAGCAGTTTGACAGGCATGGAGACCCAGTACTTC. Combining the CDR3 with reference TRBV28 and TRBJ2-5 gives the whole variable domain DVKVTQSSRYLVKRTGEKVFLECVQDMDHENMFWYRQDPGLGLRLIYFSYDVKMKEKGDIPEGYSVSREKKERFSLILESASTNQTSMYLCASSLTGMETQYFGPGTRLLVL.

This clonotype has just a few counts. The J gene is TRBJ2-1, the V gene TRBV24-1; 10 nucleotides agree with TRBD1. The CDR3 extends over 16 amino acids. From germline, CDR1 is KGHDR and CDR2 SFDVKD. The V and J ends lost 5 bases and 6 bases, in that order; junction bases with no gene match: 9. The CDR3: CATSASGQGGRNEQFF. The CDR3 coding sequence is TGTGCCACCAGTGCCTCAGGACAGGGGGGTCGCAATGAGCAGTTCTTC.

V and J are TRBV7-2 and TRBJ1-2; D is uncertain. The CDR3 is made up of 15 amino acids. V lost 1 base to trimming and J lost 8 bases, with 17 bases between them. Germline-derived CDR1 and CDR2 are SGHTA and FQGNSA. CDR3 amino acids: CASSLELGPLGGYTF. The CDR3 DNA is TGTGCCAGCAGCTTAGAATTGGGCCCTCTGGGGGGCTACACCTTC.

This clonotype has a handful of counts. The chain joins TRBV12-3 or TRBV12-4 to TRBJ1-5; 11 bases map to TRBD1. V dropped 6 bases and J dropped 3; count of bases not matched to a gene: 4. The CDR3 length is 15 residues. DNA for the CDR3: TGTGCCAGCAGCCGGGGACAGGGGGACAATCAGCCCCAGCATTTT. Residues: CASSRGQGDNQPQHF.

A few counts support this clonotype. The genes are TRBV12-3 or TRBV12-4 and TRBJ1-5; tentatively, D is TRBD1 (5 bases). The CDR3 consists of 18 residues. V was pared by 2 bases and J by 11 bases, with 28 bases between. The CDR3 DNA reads TGTGCCAGCAGTTTAAGGGGTCGGATGGGGCAGGGCGGGAGAGCCCAGCATTTT. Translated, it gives CASSLRGRMGQGGRAQHF.

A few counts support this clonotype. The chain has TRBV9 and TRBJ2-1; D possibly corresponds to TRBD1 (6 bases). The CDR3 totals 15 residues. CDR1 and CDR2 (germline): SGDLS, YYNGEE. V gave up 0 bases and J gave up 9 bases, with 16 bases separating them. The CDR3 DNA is TGTGCCAGCAGCGTAGATTTACAGGGAAGAGGTGAGCAGTTCTTC. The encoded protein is CASSVDLQGRGEQFF.

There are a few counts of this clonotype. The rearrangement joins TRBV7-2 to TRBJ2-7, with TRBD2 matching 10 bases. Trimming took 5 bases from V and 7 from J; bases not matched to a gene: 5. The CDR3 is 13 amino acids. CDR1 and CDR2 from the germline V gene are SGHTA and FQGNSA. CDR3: CASSRGLAAEQYF. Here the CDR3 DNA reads TGTGCCAGCAGCCGTGGACTAGCGGCTGAGCAGTACTTC.